This T cell receptor beta chain originates from a study of CD8+ T cells in alopecia areata. The study, taken as a whole, reports: Compared with normal scalp, lesional scalp had higher clonality and more expanded CD8+ clones.

Extracted RNA was reverse transcribed into cDNA, the sequencing template. Some clones are missing from TCRdb's copy, which holds only in-frame ones; the method was immunoSEQ multiplex PCR. The repertoire shows 90,000 to 130,000 clones, none seen only once; the top ten take around a fifth. The CDR3 is 13 residues long. Germline CDR1 reads NNHDY; CDR2 reads SYVADS. A word on this clone: Its specificity is not known. Any gene name here is a mouse gene name. The read comes to an end 4 residues before the CDR3 does, leaving the germline J gene to fill in the end.

Sequenced sample: lesional skin. The chain uses TRBV13-3 and TRBJ2-7, with a tentative D call TRBD2 (6 bases). This receptor was identified in a C3H/HeJ mouse with alopecia areata. The strain is characterized by the MHC haplotype H2-k. Here the CDR3 reads CASSDPDWYEQYF. The covered CDR3 bases are TGTGCCAGCAGTGATCCTGACTGGTAT.